This TCR beta chain was sequenced during a study of T cells in Graves' hyperthyroidism and ophthalmopathy. The CDR3 loop spans 16 amino acids. Germline V lookup: CDR1 MNHEY, CDR2 SVGAGI. V dropped 0 bases and J dropped 5; count of bases not matched to a gene: 9. Used for diagnoses were clinical symptoms, serum thyroxine and TRAb, thyroid ultrasound and orbital computed tomography. Amplification yielded TCR beta CDR3 regions, with RNA transcripts as the source. The primer set for the first-round RT-PCR of the TCR CDR3 was HTBI. MiXCR was run by TCRdb on the multiplex PCR reads, yielding one entry per CDR3 protein. This table has around 260,000 distinct CDR3 sequences, around 25% appearing once.

The sample consisted of blood. The receptor comes from a man between 40 and 49 years old with Graves' hyperthyroidism that later progressed to Graves' ophthalmopathy. V usage is TRBV6-5 and J usage is TRBJ2-7; TRBD2 matches 8 bases. CDR3 in DNA: TGTGCCAGCAGTTACTCGATACTAGCGGCCACCCACGAGCAGTACTTC. This codes for CASSYSILAATHEQYF.